The clone carrying this TCR beta chain was recorded at least ten times. V lost 9 bases to trimming and J lost 2 bases, with 15 bases between them. The germline gives CDR1 SGHKS, CDR2 YYEKEE (reference sequence). The CDR3 sequence is 13 residues long. The data derive from a study of molecular identifiers for immune sequencing clone quantification. TCRdb re-called the PCR reads through MiXCR, storing one row per CDR3 protein. This sample has more than 550,000 distinct CDR3 sequences; roughly 25% occur once, and the top ten carry about 0.78%. The receptor's source is a human donor in good health. Some libraries in this study had Jurkat cell RNA spiked in. V and J are TRBV5-5 and TRBJ2-7; either TRBD1 or TRBD2 may supply D (6 bases each). The sequenced material came from naive CD8+ T cells from blood, with Jurkat cell RNA spiked in. Subset in this sample: FACS-sorted CD8+CD4-CCR7+CD45RA+ naive T cells. The CDR3 spells CATAGHPTYEQYF. The CDR3 DNA reads as TGTGCCACCGCGGGACACCCAACCTACGAGCAGTACTTC.